This T cell receptor (beta chain) was sequenced for a study of blood T cell repertoires in COVID-19 (TCRdb year 2020). About the investigation overall: Samples from collaborators originated in the United States, Italy and Spain and spanned both the acute and convalescent phases of COVID-19. The prospective study material was composed of cDNA or gDNA derived from T cells, B-cell-depleted T cells, or PBMCs. Deeply sampled blood TCRbeta repertoires from subjects exposed to, actively infected with, or recovered from COVID-19 were included in the dataset. A freely available public database, intended as a resource for researchers studying the immune response to SARS-CoV-2, is where the repertoires were released. The samples were drawn from the first 160 participants of the ongoing ImmuneRACE study and from 1,200 or so subjects provided by 6 global collaborators. Nearly every sample came with metadata listing a de-identified subject ID, COVID-19 status, age in years and sex. Where available, HLA class I and class II types were taken from metadata supplied by the sample provider and were not determined by assay-based typing. Results and caveats for the whole study, not just this receptor: Clinical and demographic metadata were provided uncurated, with the amount varying by source and participant.

Enrolling through a virtual design, the prospective study's participants ranged in age from about 18 to 89 years and lived across some 23 United States geographic areas. Cohort assignment in the prospective study relied on participant-reported clinical history from a screening survey and a study questionnaire. Each participant in the prospective study had whole blood, serum and a nasopharyngeal or oropharyngeal swab collected by mobile phlebotomists. Additional blood draws and questionnaires over an approximately 2-month period could optionally be provided by prospective study participants. Blood samples from the prospective study were shipped frozen or at room temperature prior to DNA extraction. The immunoSEQ Assay, a bias-controlled multiplex PCR, was used to amplify TCRbeta CDR3 regions from genomic DNA. The paper's processing steps were these. Within the assay, amplification of reference gene primers was used to estimate how many nucleated cells each sample contained. To quantify the absolute abundance of each unique TCRbeta CDR3 rearrangement, sequence reads were collapsed and filtered. For each sample, productive Simpson clonality was calculated as the square root of Simpson's diversity index over productive rearrangements. The source is immuneACCESS, and TCRdb retained only in-frame sequences with V and J called. Part of the clones is not carried over; for the studies checked, unresolved V genes explain less than half of this, and the remainder is unexplained. V and J calls plus clone size are reproduced from that table; the DNA served to infer D and trimming. Present in this sample are fewer than 250,000 clones, more than 75% of which were seen just once. The leading ten clones occupy less than 8% of the sample.

On this clone: Its antigen remains unidentified. Within one base of it there is no much larger clone, and no base qualities were kept.

From the germline V gene, CDR1 is SGHTA and CDR2 is FQGTGA. V drops 1 base and J drops 4 bases, leaving 11 bases in between. The CDR3 has 15 amino acids, counting the end cysteine and phenylalanine. Only the CDR3 DNA is retained, 45 bases long and in frame from the first base. The rearrangement combines TRBV7-3 with TRBJ2-1, and the D gene may be TRBD1, 6 bases matching. The clonotype was recovered from a woman between 40 and 50 years old with acute COVID-19. Material for sequencing was PBMCs or T cells enriched from blood (not recorded which). The sequenced DNA: TGTGCCAGCAGCTTAAGCAGGGGCGTTTACAATGAGCAGTTCTTC. Its protein reads: CASSLSRGVYNEQFF.